This T cell receptor (beta chain) derives from a study of shared clonotypes between healthy human individuals. CDR1 is MNHNS, CDR2 SASEGT, per germline. The CDR3 contains 15 residues. Trimming removed 4 bases at V and 7 bases at J, with 19 bases between. Method: immunoSEQ multiplex PCR; TCRdb's copy keeps in-frame clones and lacks some. The repertoire includes around 1.5 million clones, around 98% of them detected once, and roughly 0.45% sits in the top ten. Sample: naive CD4+ T cells sorted from blood. This sample's subset: CD45RA+ positively selected. The receptor comes from a man between 25 and 39 years old in good health. V usage is TRBV6-1 and J usage is TRBJ1-2; perhaps TRBD1 as D (6 bases). CDR3 bases: TGTGCCAGCAGTGTCGGTGGCGGGGGCGCTTTTGGCTACACCTTC. As protein: CASSVGGGGAFGYTF.